Described below is a single T cell receptor (beta chain) sequence and its context. There is no known antigen for this receptor. No much larger clone exists at a distance of one base, and base qualities are not known. This specimen belongs to a study of T-cell memory formation after mild COVID-19 listed by TCRdb under 2021. A note on the overall study: TCR sequence clusters from the two donors were largely donor specific. In two donors, T-cell clones that expanded and contracted after mild COVID-19 were tracked by sequencing TCRalpha and TCRbeta repertoires over time. Two young, previously healthy adult volunteers, one female and one male, were included in the cohort. General findings and caveats noted by the study authors: Contracting CD4+ clones were found mainly in CM and EM memory subsets, while CD8+ clones were enriched in EMRA. Clones that contracted from day 15 to 85 showed balanced CD4/CD8 phenotypes, whereas a second wave of clones that expanded from day 15 to 37 leaned towards CD4+. Whether the second-wave clones peaking on day 37 were SARS-CoV-2 specific was not confirmed. The study included only two mild cases, and larger cohorts that include severe cases with pre-infection samples were judged to be necessary. The detection of some responding clones in pre-infection memory suggests that pre-existing cross-reactive memory T cells joined the SARS-CoV-2 response.

Ficoll-Paque density gradient centrifugation was used to isolate PBMCs. The germline V gene specifies LGHNA as CDR1 and YSLEER as CDR2. V sheds 0 bases and J sheds 2 bases, leaving 11 bases between their ends. The cysteine opens and the phenylalanine closes a CDR3 of 17 amino acids. The only DNA kept is the CDR3, 51 bases in frame from the first base. The sequencer listed for this sample is Illumina NovaSeq 6000. Using 5'RACE with constant-segment primers, TCRalpha and TCRbeta cDNA libraries were constructed, with sample barcodes and unique molecular identifiers added in the process. RNA was extracted from every sample with Trizol reagent. The libraries were amplified in two PCR steps, and the second step added a second sample barcode and Illumina TruSeq adapters. The libraries were sequenced on an Illumina NovaSeq using 2 x 150 bp paired-end reads. The original pipeline was this. Reads were demultiplexed and collapsed into UMI-guided consensus sequences with migec v1.2.7. With mixcr v2.1.11, UMI consensuses were aligned to TRA and TRB V and J templates and assembled into clonotypes. Expanded or contracted clonotypes were those called significant by both edgeR and NoisET, with noise models trained on biological replicates. edgeR calls used a false discovery rate-adjusted p below 0.01 and a log2 fold-change threshold of 1. As an exploratory analysis of dynamics, PCA with hierarchical clustering was applied to max-normalized trajectories of the 1000 most abundant clonotypes. Each responding clone was given a CD4 or CD8 phenotype based on the CD4+ and CD8+ repertoires, which had been sequenced separately. TCRdb applied fastp at Q25 and MiXCR to the public reads, then kept only in-frame beta chains. CDR3 protein sequences are deduplicated, and each keeps its most common genes and DNA. The V and J calls shown here were made by TCRdb, not taken from the authors' results. The sample profile shows some 130,000 distinct CDR3 sequences; around 15% of them were found once. The ten largest account for roughly 5.2% of the sample.

The chain is encoded by TRBV4-3 joined to TRBJ2-6, with no confidently assigned D gene. Sequenced: PBMCs or a T cell subset sorted from them (not recorded which). The clonotype was recovered from a man aged 18-30 years who had mild COVID-19 (a few samples of this study predate the infection). The sample titles of this study are shuffled in the database, so cell type and time point are left out; the donor was told from shared clones. The sequenced DNA is TGCGCCAGCAGCCAAGAGGGCGCCACCACTGGGGCCAACGTCCTGACTTTC. The encoded protein is CASSQEGATTGANVLTF.